This T cell receptor beta chain comes out of a study of blood T cell repertoires in COVID-19. Study details: Nucleic acid was either cDNA or gDNA, and it came from T cells, B-cell-depleted T cells, or PBMCs.

Seattle patients were enrolled during active infection and followed longitudinally. In the original workflow: Reference gene primer amplification gave estimated nucleated cell counts. The repertoire was sequenced with immunoSEQ multiplex PCR; TCRdb's copy has only in-frame clones and lacks some. Clonal size and the V and J genes are those of that table, whereas D and trimming came from the DNA. The sample includes about 170,000 clones, approximately 86% seen only once; the top ten take about 2.6%. The TCR was taken from a woman over 75 with COVID-19, enrolled during active disease. What was sequenced was peripheral blood.

For the CDR3, the DNA is TGCGCCAGCAGCCAAGGAGTGCAGGTTTACGAAGGCTACACCTTC. It specifies CASSQGVQVYEGYTF. This chain uses TRBV4-3 with TRBJ1-2; D gene unclear. Germline CDR1 and CDR2: LGHNA and YSLEER. CDR3 length equals 15 residues. V lost 1 base, J lost 8 bases, and 17 bases lay in between.